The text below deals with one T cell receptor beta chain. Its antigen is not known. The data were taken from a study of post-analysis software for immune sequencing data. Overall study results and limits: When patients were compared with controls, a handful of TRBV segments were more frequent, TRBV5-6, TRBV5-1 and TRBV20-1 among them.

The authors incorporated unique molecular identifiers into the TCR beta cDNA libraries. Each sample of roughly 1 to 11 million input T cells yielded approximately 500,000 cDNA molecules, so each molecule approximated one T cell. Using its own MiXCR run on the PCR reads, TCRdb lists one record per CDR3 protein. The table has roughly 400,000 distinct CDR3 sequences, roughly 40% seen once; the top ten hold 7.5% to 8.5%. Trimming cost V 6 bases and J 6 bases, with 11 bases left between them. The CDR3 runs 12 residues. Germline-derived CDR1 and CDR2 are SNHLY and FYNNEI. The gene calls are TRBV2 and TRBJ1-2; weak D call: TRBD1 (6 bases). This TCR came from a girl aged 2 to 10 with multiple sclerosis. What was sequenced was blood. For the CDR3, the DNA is TGTGCCAGCAGGAGGACAGAGCATGGCTACACCTTC. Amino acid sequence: CASRRTEHGYTF.